The clone carrying this T cell receptor (beta chain) was recorded at least ten times. This beta chain represents an off-target read in a library built for alpha chains; its size is of limited meaning. TCRdb itself ran the 5' RACE reads through MiXCR, one entry per CDR3 protein. The table records some 8,900 distinct CDR3 sequences, about 4.6% of them present only once. As for time point: sample taken at primary tumor resection. No cell sorting; template was whole RNA from tumor, lung tissue or PBMC. The donor group consisted of around 77 patients who had untreated, early-stage non-small cell lung cancer. The data derive from a study of spatial heterogeneity in lung cancer. J lost 6 bases, V lost 5 bases, and 11 bases had no gene match. The CDR3 sequence is 15 residues long. Germline V gene lookup returns CDR1 SGHRS and CDR2 YFSETQ.

The origin of this receptor is a male donor with early-stage non-small cell lung cancer. V gene TRBV5-1 combines with J gene TRBJ2-3, with 8 bases fitting TRBD1. Material: PBMCs, obtained at surgery. CDR3 sequence reads: CASSKEDRARDTQYF. The CDR3 DNA follows: TGCGCCAGCAGTAAAGAGGACAGGGCGCGGGATACGCAGTATTTT.